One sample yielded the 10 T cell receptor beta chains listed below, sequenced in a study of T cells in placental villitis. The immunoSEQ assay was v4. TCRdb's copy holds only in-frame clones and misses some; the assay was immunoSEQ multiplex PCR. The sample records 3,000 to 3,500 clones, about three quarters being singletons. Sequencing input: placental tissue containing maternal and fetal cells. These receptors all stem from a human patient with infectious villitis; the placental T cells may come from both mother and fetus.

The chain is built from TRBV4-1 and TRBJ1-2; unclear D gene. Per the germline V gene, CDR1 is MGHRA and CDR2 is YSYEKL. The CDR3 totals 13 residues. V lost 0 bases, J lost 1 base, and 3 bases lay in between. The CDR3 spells CASSQDNNYGYTF. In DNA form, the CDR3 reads TGCGCCAGCAGCCAAGACAATAACTATGGCTACACCTTC.

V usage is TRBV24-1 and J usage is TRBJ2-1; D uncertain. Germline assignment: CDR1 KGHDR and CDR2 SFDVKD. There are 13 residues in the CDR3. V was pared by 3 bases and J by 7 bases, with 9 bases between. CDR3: CATSDPLENEQFF. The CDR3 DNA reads TGTGCCACCAGTGATCCACTCGAAAATGAGCAGTTCTTC.

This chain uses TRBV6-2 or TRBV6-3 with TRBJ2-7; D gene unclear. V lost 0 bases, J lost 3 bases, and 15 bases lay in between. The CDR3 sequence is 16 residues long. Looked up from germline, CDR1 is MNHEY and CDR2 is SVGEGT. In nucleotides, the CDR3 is TGTGCCAGCAGTTACTCGTCTAGGGCCCAAGGCTACGAGCAGTACTTC. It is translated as CASSYSSRAQGYEQYF.

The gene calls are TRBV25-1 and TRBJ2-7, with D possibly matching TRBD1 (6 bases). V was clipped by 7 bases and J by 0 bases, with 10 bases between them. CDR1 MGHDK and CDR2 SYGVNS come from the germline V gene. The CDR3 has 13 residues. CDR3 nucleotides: TGTGCCAGCAAAAGGGGGTCCTCCTACGAGCAGTACTTC. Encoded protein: CASKRGSSYEQYF.

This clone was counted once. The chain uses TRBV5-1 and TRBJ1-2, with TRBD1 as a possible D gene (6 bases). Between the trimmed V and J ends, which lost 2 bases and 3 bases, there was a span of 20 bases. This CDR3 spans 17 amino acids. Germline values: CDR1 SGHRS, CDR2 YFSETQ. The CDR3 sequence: CASSFDYLDRWDYGYTF. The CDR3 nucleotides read TGCGCCAGCAGCTTTGACTACTTGGACAGATGGGACTATGGCTACACCTTC.

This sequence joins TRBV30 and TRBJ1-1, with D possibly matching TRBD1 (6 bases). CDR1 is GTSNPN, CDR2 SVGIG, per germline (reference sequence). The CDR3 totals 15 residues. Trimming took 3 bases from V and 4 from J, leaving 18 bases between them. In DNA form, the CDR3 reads TGTGCCTGGAGCAGAAAGTTAACAGGGCCCACTGAAGCTTTCTTT. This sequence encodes CAWSRKLTGPTEAFF. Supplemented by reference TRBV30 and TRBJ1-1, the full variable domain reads SQTIHQWPATLVQPVGSPLSLECTVEGTSNPNLYWYRQAAGRGLQLLFYSVGIGQISSEVPQNLSASRPQDRQFILSSKKLLLSDSGFYLCAWSRKLTGPTEAFFGQGTRLTVV.

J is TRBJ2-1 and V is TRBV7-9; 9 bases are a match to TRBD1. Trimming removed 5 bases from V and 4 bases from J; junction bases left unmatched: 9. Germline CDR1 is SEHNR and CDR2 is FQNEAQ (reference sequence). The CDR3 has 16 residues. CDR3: CASSDTGGFEYNEQFF. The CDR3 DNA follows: TGTGCCAGCAGCGATACAGGGGGCTTCGAATACAATGAGCAGTTCTTC.

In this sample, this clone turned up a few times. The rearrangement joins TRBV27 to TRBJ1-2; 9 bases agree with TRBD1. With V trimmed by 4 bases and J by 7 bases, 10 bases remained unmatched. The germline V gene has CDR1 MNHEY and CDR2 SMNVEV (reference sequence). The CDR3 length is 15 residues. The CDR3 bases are TGTGCCAGCAGTTGGGAACCCGGGACAGGGATTGGCTACACCTTC. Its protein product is CASSWEPGTGIGYTF.

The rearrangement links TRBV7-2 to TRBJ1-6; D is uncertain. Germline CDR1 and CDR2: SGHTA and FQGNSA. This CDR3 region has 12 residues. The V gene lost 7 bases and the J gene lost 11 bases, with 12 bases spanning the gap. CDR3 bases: TGTGCCAGCACCCACCCCGCGGCACCCCTCCACTTT. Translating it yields CASTHPAAPLHF.

The CDR3 loop reads CASSPWRGRAPPKAFF. The CDR3 DNA reads as TGTGCCAGCAGCCCGTGGCGGGGGCGGGCCCCCCCGAAAGCTTTCTTT. The gene calls are TRBV5-8 and TRBJ1-1, with D tentatively TRBD1 (6 bases). V lost 4 bases, J lost 9 bases, and 25 bases lay in between. CDR1 SGHTS and CDR2 YDEGEE come from the germline V gene. This CDR3 contains 16 residues.